The following is a T cell receptor (beta chain) sequence with its context. Its cognate antigen is unknown. V shed 1 base and J 7 bases; nucleotides not matched to a gene: 8. The CDR3 totals 16 residues. The germline gives CDR1 MGHRA, CDR2 YSYEKL. A sample-barcoded 5' primer and a J-beta primer mix were used in a second PCR of roughly 7 to 12 cycles. TCRdb itself ran the 5' RACE reads through MiXCR, one entry per CDR3 protein. In the table there are 1.5 million to 2 million distinct CDR3 sequences, around 50% of which are singletons. The data were taken from a study of blood T cells in healthy people across ages. Findings of the study overall: The lack of PBMC sorting stopped any conclusive naive versus antigen-experienced comparison. Whereas aged donors had fewer naive CD4+ cells, long-lived donors had more of them and higher diversity.

This TCR came from a woman aged 40 to 49 in good health. The rearrangement joins TRBV4-1 to TRBJ2-7, with 12 bases lining up with TRBD2. What was sequenced was blood. The CDR3: CASSQASGLAGFEQYF. In DNA form, the CDR3 reads TGCGCCAGCAGCCAAGCGAGCGGACTAGCGGGGTTTGAGCAGTACTTC.